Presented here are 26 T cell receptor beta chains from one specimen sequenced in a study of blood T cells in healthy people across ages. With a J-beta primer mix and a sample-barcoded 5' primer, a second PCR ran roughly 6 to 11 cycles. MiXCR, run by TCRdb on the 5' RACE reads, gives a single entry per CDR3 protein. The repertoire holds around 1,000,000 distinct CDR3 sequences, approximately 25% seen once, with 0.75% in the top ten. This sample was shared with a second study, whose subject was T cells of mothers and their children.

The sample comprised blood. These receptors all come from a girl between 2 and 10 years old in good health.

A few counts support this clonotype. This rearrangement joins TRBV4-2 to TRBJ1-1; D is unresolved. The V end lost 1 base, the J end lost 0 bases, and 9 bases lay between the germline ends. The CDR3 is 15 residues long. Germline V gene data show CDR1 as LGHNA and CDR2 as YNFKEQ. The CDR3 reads CASSQVYGVNTEAFF. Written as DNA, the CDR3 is TGTGCCAGCAGCCAAGTTTACGGGGTGAACACTGAAGCTTTCTTT.

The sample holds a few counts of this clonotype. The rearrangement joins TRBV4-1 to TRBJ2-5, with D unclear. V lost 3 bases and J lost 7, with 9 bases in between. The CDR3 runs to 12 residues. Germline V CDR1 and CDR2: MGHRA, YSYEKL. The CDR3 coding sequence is TGCGCCAGCAGCCAGGCCTCCGGGACCCAGTACTTC. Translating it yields CASSQASGTQYF.

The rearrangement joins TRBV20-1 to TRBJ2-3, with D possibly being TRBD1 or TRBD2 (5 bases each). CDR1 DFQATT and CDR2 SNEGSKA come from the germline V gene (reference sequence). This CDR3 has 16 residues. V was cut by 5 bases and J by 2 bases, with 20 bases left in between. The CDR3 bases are TGCAGTGCTCGTACCCCAGGGACGGCTTCCACAGATACGCAGTATTTT. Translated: CSARTPGTASTDTQYF.

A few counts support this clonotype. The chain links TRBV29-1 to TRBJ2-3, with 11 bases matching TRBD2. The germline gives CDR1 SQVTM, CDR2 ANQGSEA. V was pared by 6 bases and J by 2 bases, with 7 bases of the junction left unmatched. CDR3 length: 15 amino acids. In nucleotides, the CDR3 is TGCAGCGTCGACGGGACTAGCGGATCCACAGATACGCAGTATTTT. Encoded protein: CSVDGTSGSTDTQYF.

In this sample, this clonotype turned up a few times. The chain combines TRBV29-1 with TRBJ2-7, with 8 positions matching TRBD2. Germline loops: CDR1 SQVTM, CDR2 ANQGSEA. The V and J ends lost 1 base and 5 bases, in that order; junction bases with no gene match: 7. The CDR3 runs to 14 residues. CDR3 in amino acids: CSVEVGTRGHEQYF. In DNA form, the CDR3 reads TGCAGCGTTGAAGTTGGGACTAGAGGCCACGAGCAGTACTTC.

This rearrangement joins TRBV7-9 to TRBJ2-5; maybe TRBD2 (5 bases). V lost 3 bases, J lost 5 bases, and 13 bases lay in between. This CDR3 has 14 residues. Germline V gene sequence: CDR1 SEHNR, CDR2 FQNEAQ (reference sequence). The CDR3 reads CASSFYGSQETQYF. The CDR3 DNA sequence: TGTGCCAGCAGCTTTTATGGGAGTCAGGAGACCCAGTACTTC.

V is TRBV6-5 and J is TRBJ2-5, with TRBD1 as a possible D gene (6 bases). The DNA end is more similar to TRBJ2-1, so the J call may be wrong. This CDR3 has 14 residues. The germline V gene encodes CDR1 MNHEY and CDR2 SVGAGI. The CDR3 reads CASSSLTGWNEQFF. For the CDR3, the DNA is TGTGCCAGCAGTTCACTCACAGGGTGGAATGAGCAGTTCTTC.

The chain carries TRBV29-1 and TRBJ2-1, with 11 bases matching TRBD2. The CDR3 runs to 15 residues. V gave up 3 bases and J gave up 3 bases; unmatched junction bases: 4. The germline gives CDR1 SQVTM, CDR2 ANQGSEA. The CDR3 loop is CSVEGLAENYNEQFF. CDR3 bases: TGCAGCGTTGAGGGACTAGCGGAGAACTACAATGAGCAGTTCTTC.

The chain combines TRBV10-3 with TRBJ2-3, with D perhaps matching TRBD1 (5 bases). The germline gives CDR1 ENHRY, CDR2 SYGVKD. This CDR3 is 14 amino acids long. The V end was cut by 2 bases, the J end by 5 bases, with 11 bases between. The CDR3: CAISEKGRGDTQYF. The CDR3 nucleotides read TGTGCCATCAGTGAGAAGGGTAGGGGAGATACGCAGTATTTT.

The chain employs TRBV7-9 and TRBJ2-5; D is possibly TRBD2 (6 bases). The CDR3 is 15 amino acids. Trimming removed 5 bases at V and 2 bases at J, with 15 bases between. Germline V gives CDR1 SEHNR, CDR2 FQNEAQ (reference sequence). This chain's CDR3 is CASSPIGSGQETQYF. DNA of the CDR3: TGTGCCAGCAGCCCCATCGGTAGCGGACAAGAGACCCAGTACTTC.

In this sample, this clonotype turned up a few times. CDR3 region: CASSDLGVLGGGRDTEAFF. CDR3 coding DNA: TGTGCCAGCAGCGATCTGGGGGTCCTCGGGGGAGGGAGGGACACTGAAGCTTTCTTT. This rearrangement joins TRBV7-6 to TRBJ1-1, with a weak D call TRBD1 (5 bases). The germline gives CDR1 SGHVS, CDR2 FNYEAQ. Deletions cut 5 bases from V and 3 bases from J, with 28 bases between. This CDR3 contains 19 residues.

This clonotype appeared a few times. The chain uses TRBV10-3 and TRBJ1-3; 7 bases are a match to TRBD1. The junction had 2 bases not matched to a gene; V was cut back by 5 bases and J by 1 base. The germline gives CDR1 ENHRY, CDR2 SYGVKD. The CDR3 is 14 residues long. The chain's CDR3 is CAISRQGSGNTIYF. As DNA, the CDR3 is TGTGCCATCAGTCGACAGGGTTCTGGAAACACCATATATTTT.

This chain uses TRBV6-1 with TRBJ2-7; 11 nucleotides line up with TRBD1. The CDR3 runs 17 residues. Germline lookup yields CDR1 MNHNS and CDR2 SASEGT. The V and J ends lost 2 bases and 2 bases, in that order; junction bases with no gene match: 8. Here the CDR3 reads CASSESLDRGLTYEQYF. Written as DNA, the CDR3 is TGTGCCAGCAGTGAATCTTTGGACAGGGGGCTTACCTACGAGCAGTACTTC.

The CDR3 loop reads CASYVKDRSTGELFF. The CDR3 coding sequence is TGTGCCAGCTATGTAAAGGACAGGTCGACCGGGGAGCTGTTTTTT. This rearrangement joins TRBV2 to TRBJ2-2; 7 bases fit TRBD1. CDR1 and CDR2 (germline): SNHLY, FYNNEI. The V gene end was trimmed by 8 bases and the J gene end by 5 bases; junction bases not matched to a gene: 11. The CDR3 loop spans 15 amino acids. Looking up the rest from reference TRBV2 and TRBJ2-2 gives the full variable domain: EPEVTQTPSHQVTQMGQEVILRCVPISNHLYFYWYRQILGQKVEFLVSFYNNEISEKSEIFDDQFSVERPDGSNFTLKIRSTKLEDSAMYFCASYVKDRSTGELFFGEGSRLTVL.

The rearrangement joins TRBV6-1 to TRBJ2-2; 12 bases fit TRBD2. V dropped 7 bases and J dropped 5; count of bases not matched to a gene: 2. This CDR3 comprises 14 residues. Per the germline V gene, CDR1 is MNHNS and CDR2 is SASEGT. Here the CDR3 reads CASTLAGGTGELFF. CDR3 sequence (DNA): TGTGCCAGCACCCTAGCGGGAGGGACCGGGGAGCTGTTTTTT.

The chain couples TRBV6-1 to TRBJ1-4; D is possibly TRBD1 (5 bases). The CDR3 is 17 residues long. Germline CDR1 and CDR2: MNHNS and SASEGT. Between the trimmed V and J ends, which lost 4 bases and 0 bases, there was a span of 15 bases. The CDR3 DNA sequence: TGTGCCAGCAGTGTGGGGCCTCAATCAACAACTAATGAAAAACTGTTTTTT. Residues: CASSVGPQSTTNEKLFF.

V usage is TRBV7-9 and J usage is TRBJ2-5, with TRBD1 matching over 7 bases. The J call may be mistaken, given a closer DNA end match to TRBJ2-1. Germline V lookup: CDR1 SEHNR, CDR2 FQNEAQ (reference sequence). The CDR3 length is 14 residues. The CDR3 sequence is CASSSDRNVNEQFF. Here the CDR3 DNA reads TGTGCCAGCAGCTCGGACAGGAATGTCAATGAGCAGTTCTTC.

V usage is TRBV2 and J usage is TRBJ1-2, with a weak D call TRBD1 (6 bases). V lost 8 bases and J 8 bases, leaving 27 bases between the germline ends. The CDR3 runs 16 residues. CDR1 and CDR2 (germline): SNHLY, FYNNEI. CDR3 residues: CASARGGRTNRYGYTF. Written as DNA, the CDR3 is TGTGCCAGCGCTAGAGGGGGGCGGACGAACCGCTACGGCTACACCTTC.

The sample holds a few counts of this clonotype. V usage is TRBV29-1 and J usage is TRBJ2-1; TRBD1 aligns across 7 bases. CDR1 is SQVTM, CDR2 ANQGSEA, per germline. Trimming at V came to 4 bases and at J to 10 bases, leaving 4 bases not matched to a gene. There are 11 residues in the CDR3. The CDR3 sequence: CSVVPGQEQFF. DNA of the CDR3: TGCAGCGTTGTCCCGGGACAGGAGCAGTTCTTC.

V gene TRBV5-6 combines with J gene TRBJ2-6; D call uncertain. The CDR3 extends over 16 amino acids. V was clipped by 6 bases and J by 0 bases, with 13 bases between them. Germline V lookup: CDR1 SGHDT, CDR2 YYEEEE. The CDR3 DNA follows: TGTGCCAGCACACCGAAATATGGCTCTGGGGCCAACGTCCTGACTTTC. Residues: CASTPKYGSGANVLTF.

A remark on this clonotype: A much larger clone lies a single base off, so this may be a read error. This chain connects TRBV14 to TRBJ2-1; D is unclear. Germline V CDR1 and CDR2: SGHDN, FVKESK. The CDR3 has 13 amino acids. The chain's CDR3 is CVSSLDLSNEQFF. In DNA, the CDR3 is TGTGTCAGCAGCCTGGACCTCTCCAATGAGCAGTTCTTC.

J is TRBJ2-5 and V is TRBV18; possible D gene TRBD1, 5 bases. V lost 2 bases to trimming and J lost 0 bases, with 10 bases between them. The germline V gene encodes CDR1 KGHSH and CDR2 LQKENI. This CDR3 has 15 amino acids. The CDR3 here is CASSPGAMYQETQYF. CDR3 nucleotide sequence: TGTGCCAGCTCACCAGGGGCTATGTACCAAGAGACCCAGTACTTC. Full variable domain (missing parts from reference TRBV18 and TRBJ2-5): NAGVMQNPRHLVRRRGQEARLRCSPMKGHSHVYWYRQLPEEGLKFMVYLQKENIIDESGMPKERFSAEFPKEGPSILRIQQVVRGDSAAYFCASSPGAMYQETQYFGPGTRLLVL.

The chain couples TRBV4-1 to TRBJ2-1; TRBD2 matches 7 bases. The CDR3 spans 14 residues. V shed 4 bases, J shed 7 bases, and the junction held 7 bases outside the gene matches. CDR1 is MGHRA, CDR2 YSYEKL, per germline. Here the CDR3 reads CASSLEGRGNEQFF. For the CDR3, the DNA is TGCGCCAGCAGCCTAGAGGGGAGGGGAAATGAGCAGTTCTTC.

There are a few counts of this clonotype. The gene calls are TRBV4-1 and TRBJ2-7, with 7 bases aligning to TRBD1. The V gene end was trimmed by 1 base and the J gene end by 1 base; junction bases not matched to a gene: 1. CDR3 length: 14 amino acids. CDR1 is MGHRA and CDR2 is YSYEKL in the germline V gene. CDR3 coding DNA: TGCGCCAGCAGCCAAGGGGACAGATCCTACGAGCAGTACTTC. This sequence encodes CASSQGDRSYEQYF.

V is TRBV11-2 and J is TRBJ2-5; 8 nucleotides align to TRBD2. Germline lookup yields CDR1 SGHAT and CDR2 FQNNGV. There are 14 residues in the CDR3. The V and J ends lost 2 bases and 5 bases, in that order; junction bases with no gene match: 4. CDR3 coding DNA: TGTGCCAGCAGCTTACCAGCGGGAGTGGAGACCCAGTACTTC. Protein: CASSLPAGVETQYF.

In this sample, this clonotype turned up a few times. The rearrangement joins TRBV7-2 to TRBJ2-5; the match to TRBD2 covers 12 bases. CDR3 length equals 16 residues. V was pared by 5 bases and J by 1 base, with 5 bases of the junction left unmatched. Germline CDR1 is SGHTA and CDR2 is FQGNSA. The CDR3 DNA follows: TGTGCCAGCAGCCGCGCTAGCGGGGGGGCCCAAGAGACCCAGTACTTC. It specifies CASSRASGGAQETQYF.